This entry lists 13 T cell receptor beta chains sequenced from one sample in a study of blood T cell repertoires in COVID-19. Clones were read by immunoSEQ multiplex PCR, and TCRdb kept only the in-frame ones, dropping some. The profile shows approximately 61,000 clones, 88% of them singletons. Material for sequencing was peripheral blood. The receptors shown here come from a woman aged 80 or over with active COVID-19.

This clone was observed once. The chain couples TRBV9 to TRBJ2-3, with D possibly TRBD2 on 5 matching bases. Trimming stripped 0 bases from V and 5 bases from J, with 10 bases between. Germline loops: CDR1 SGDLS, CDR2 YYNGEE. CDR3 length: 14 amino acids. DNA of the CDR3: TGTGCCAGCAGCGTAGGTCCGGCGGGAGATACGCAGTATTTT. It encodes CASSVGPAGDTQYF.

V and J are TRBV11-3 and TRBJ1-1; D is perhaps TRBD1 (6 bases). V lost 3 bases to trimming and J lost 1 base, with 6 bases between them. Germline assignment: CDR1 SGHNT and CDR2 YENEEA. The CDR3 contains 13 residues. The CDR3 nucleotides read TGTGCCAGCAGCTTGGGACAGAACACTGAAGCTTTCTTT. Protein: CASSLGQNTEAFF.

The rearrangement uses TRBV15 and TRBJ1-3; 10 bases are a match to TRBD1. The V gene end was trimmed by 3 bases and the J gene end by 1 base; junction bases not matched to a gene: 6. CDR3 length: 17 residues. CDR1 and CDR2 from the germline V gene are LNHNV and YYDKDF (reference sequence). For the CDR3, the DNA is TGTGCCACCAGCAGGGGGGACAGGGGAAATTCTGGAAACACCATATATTTT. It is translated as CATSRGDRGNSGNTIYF.

This clone was detected once. The rearrangement links TRBV10-3 to TRBJ2-7; TRBD1 aligns across 9 bases. The CDR3 length is 14 residues. From germline, CDR1 is ENHRY and CDR2 SYGVKD. V dropped 10 bases and J dropped 4; count of bases not matched to a gene: 11. Here the CDR3 DNA reads TGTGCCACGGGAACGGGACAGGGTAATTACGAGCAGTACTTC. It yields the protein CATGTGQGNYEQYF.

V usage is TRBV2 and J usage is TRBJ2-1; TRBD2 matches 13 bases. V gave up 5 bases and J gave up 7 bases; unmatched junction bases: 5. Germline loops: CDR1 SNHLY, CDR2 FYNNEI. CDR3 length: 15 residues. This CDR3 reads CASSTSGGAENEQFF. The CDR3 region has the DNA TGTGCCAGCAGTACTAGCGGGGGGGCCGAAAATGAGCAGTTCTTC.

The J gene is TRBJ2-7, the V gene TRBV9; TRBD1 agrees at 12 bases. Germline loops: CDR1 SGDLS, CDR2 YYNGEE. With 4 bases clipped from V and 6 bases from J, the junction kept 5 bases outside the gene matches. This CDR3 spans 14 amino acids. DNA of the CDR3: TGTGCCAGCAGCCCAGGGACAGGGGGCGCCGAGCAGTACTTC. Its translation is CASSPGTGGAEQYF.

V usage is TRBV5-1 and J usage is TRBJ2-5; weak D call: TRBD2 (5 bases). The CDR3 spans 14 residues. The V and J ends lost 1 base and 5 bases respectively, with 12 bases between them. Germline V gene lookup returns CDR1 SGHRS and CDR2 YFSETQ. The CDR3 DNA sequence: TGCGCCAGCAGCTTGACCGGGGAGCGGGAGACCCAGTACTTC. Protein product: CASSLTGERETQYF. Using reference TRBV5-1 and TRBJ2-5 for the parts outside the CDR3, the full variable domain is KAGVTQTPRYLIKTRGQQVTLSCSPISGHRSVSWYQQTPGQGLQFLFEYFSETQRNKGNFPGRFSGRQFSNSRSEMNVSTLELGDSALYLCASSLTGERETQYFGPGTRLLVL.

V and J are TRBV28 and TRBJ1-2; 7 bases fit TRBD1. With V trimmed by 8 bases and J by 5 bases, 11 bases remained unmatched. The V gene's germline CDR1 is MDHEN and CDR2 SYDVKM. This CDR3 is 14 amino acids long. The CDR3 here is CASLPGTAQYGYTF. CDR3 bases: TGTGCCAGCTTACCAGGGACAGCACAATATGGCTACACCTTC.

The chain has TRBV6-5 and TRBJ2-7, with D tentatively TRBD1 (6 bases). CDR3 length: 14 residues. The V end was cut by 5 bases, the J end by 0 bases, with 11 bases between. Looked up from germline, CDR1 is MNHEY and CDR2 is SVGAGI. The CDR3 spells CASSLDRSSYEQYF. CDR3 in DNA: TGTGCCAGCAGTCTTGACAGGAGCTCCTACGAGCAGTACTTC.

J is TRBJ1-1 and V is TRBV7-2; D uncertain. CDR3 size: 14 residues. Germline values: CDR1 SGHTA, CDR2 FQGNSA. The V end was cut by 4 bases, the J end by 4 bases, with 13 bases between. The CDR3 is CASSSRHLGTEAFF. The CDR3 DNA follows: TGTGCCAGCAGCTCCCGACATTTGGGCACTGAAGCTTTCTTT.

The rearrangement uses TRBV5-4 and TRBJ1-2; TRBD1 matches at 9 bases. V lost 4 bases and J lost 7; bases outside the gene matches: 5. Germline V gives CDR1 SGHNT, CDR2 YYREEE (reference sequence). The CDR3 contains 13 residues. The CDR3 region has the DNA TGTGCCAGCAGCAGGGACAGGGTGCCTGGCTACACCTTC. As protein: CASSRDRVPGYTF. Using reference TRBV5-4 and TRBJ1-2 for the parts outside the CDR3, the full variable domain is ETGVTQSPTHLIKTRGQQVTLRCSSQSGHNTVSWYQQALGQGPQFIFQYYREEENGRGNFPPRFSGLQFPNYSSELNVNALELDDSALYLCASSRDRVPGYTFGSGTRLTVV.

This clone was seen once. The chain has TRBV11-2 and TRBJ2-5; D ambiguous. The V gene lost 2 bases and the J gene lost 0 bases, with 4 bases spanning the gap. Germline CDR1 is SGHAT and CDR2 is FQNNGV. The CDR3 length is 13 residues. The chain's CDR3 is CASSLNNQETQYF. The DNA for the CDR3 is TGTGCCAGCAGCTTAAACAACCAAGAGACCCAGTACTTC.

This clone was seen only once. The V gene is TRBV3-1 (or the pseudogene TRBV3-2), the J gene TRBJ2-2; D is unresolved. The CDR3 has 15 residues. V was clipped by 0 bases and J by 4 bases, with 9 bases between them. Germline loops: CDR1 LGHDT, CDR2 YNNKEL (reference sequence). CDR3 residues: CASSQDLVRTGELFF. Written as DNA, the CDR3 is TGTGCCAGCAGCCAAGATCTTGTGCGCACCGGGGAGCTGTTTTTT.